This T cell receptor beta chain was identified in a study of blood T cell repertoires in COVID-19. About the study: Sites across the United States, Italy and Spain contributed samples from acute and convalescent COVID-19. The analysed material was cDNA or gDNA that came from T cells, B-cell-depleted T cells, or PBMCs.

Authors' analysis steps: Amplifying reference gene primers gave estimates of nucleated cell counts. The method was immunoSEQ multiplex PCR; TCRdb's version includes in-frame clones alone and lacks a portion of them. V and J calls and clone size come straight from that table; D and trimming were deduced from the DNA. The sample yields tens of thousands of clones, over 80% seen once. Germline assignment: CDR1 SGHNT and CDR2 YYREEE (reference sequence). The junction had 7 bases not matched to a gene; V was cut back by 3 bases and J by 9 bases. This CDR3 contains 15 residues. The TCR was taken from a human donor in a cohort sampled during active COVID-19. The sequencing sample was made of peripheral blood. The V call is TRBV5-4, the J call TRBJ2-1; 12 bases align to TRBD2. Here the CDR3 reads CASSSKTSGGVEQFF. The DNA for the CDR3 is TGTGCCAGCAGCTCAAAGACTAGCGGGGGTGTTGAGCAGTTCTTC.